These 28 T cell receptor beta chains originate from one sample sequenced in a study of blood T cell repertoires in COVID-19. Clones were sequenced by immunoSEQ multiplex PCR, and TCRdb holds only the in-frame ones, with some missing. The sample contains about 360,000 clones, 88% of which appear only once. Sequencing input: PBMCs or T cells enriched from blood (not recorded which). These receptors all come from a woman aged 40 to 55 with acute COVID-19.

This chain's CDR3 is CASSVIAGTNEQFF. Here the CDR3 DNA reads TGTGCCAGCAGCGTTATAGCGGGGACCAATGAGCAGTTCTTC. The rearrangement uses TRBV9 and TRBJ2-1; 8 nucleotides align to TRBD2. The trim removed 2 bases at V and 6 bases at J, leaving 4 bases unmatched. The V gene's germline CDR1 is SGDLS and CDR2 YYNGEE. The CDR3 covers 14 residues.

The CDR3 sequence is CASSLRTGSDEQFF. The CDR3 DNA sequence: TGCGCCAGCAGCTTGAGGACAGGGAGTGATGAGCAGTTCTTC. This chain joins TRBV5-1 and TRBJ2-1; TRBD1 agrees at 8 bases. CDR3 size: 14 residues. Trimming cost V 1 base and J 8 bases; bases outside gene matches: 5. The germline gives CDR1 SGHRS, CDR2 YFSETQ.

The chain joins TRBV5-4 to TRBJ1-3; possible D gene TRBD1, 5 bases. The CDR3 spans 16 residues. The germline CDR1 and CDR2 sequences are SGHNT and YYREEE (reference sequence). Between the trimmed V and J ends, which lost 4 bases and 2 bases, there was a span of 16 bases. As DNA, the CDR3 is TGTGCCAGCAGCCAATCGGTGGGGCGCGCTGGAAACACCATATATTTT. The encoded protein is CASSQSVGRAGNTIYF.

This clone has a handful of counts. This chain uses TRBV4-1 with TRBJ1-5, with D maybe TRBD1 (5 bases). Deletions cut 0 bases from V and 4 bases from J, with 10 bases between. Germline lookup yields CDR1 MGHRA and CDR2 YSYEKL. There are 15 residues in the CDR3. CDR3 amino acids: CASSQEGRVNQPQHF. CDR3 nucleotide sequence: TGCGCCAGCAGCCAAGAGGGCAGGGTAAATCAGCCCCAGCATTTT.

The genes are TRBV2 and TRBJ2-7; possible D gene TRBD1, 7 bases. Trimming stripped 2 bases from V and 6 bases from J, with 11 bases between. CDR3 size: 13 residues. From germline, CDR1 is SNHLY and CDR2 FYNNEI. CDR3 loop: CASSESRGVEQYF. The DNA of the CDR3 is TGTGCCAGCAGTGAAAGCAGGGGGGTCGAGCAGTACTTC.

The CDR3 is CASSPGQGRTEAFF. The CDR3 nucleotides read TGTGCCAGTAGCCCCGGACAGGGACGAACTGAAGCTTTCTTT. V is TRBV19 and J is TRBJ1-1; TRBD1 matches 8 bases. The CDR3 extends over 14 amino acids. The V and J ends lost 6 bases and 5 bases, in that order; junction bases with no gene match: 8. CDR1 and CDR2 from the germline V gene are LNHDA and SQIVND (reference sequence).

The chain joins TRBV5-5 to TRBJ1-1, with TRBD1 identical over 10 bases. With 4 bases clipped from V and 1 base from J, the junction kept 1 base outside the gene matches. Germline V gene data show CDR1 as SGHKS and CDR2 as YYEKEE (reference sequence). The CDR3 spans 14 residues. The CDR3 loop reads CASSRTGGNTEAFF. The DNA of the CDR3 is TGTGCCAGCAGCCGGACAGGGGGGAACACTGAAGCTTTCTTT.

The gene calls are TRBV5-6 and TRBJ1-2; 10 nucleotides agree with TRBD1. J was trimmed by 6 bases and V by 0 bases; bases with no gene match: 11. CDR3 length: 17 residues. Germline lookup yields CDR1 SGHDT and CDR2 YYEEEE. The CDR3 coding sequence is TGTGCCAGCAGCTTGGCTGGGACAGGGGTTTTTGGTCATGGCTACACCTTC. This sequence encodes CASSLAGTGVFGHGYTF.

This sequence joins TRBV5-1 and TRBJ2-7; D may be TRBD1 (6 bases). V lost 3 bases, J lost 3 bases, and 10 bases lay in between. Germline CDR1 and CDR2: SGHRS and YFSETQ. This CDR3 has 13 amino acids. CDR3 loop: CASSYGDNYEQYF. DNA for the CDR3: TGCGCCAGCAGCTACGGGGACAACTACGAGCAGTACTTC. Full variable domain (rest looked up from reference TRBV5-1 and TRBJ2-7): KAGVTQTPRYLIKTRGQQVTLSCSPISGHRSVSWYQQTPGQGLQFLFEYFSETQRNKGNFPGRFSGRQFSNSRSEMNVSTLELGDSALYLCASSYGDNYEQYFGPGTRLTVT.

J is TRBJ1-2 and V is TRBV23-1; D unclear. TRBV23-1 counts as an open reading frame of uncertain function. Trimming shortened V by 3 bases and J by 4 bases, and 9 bases separated the two germline ends. The CDR3 runs to 13 residues. CDR3 protein: CASSHPWPYGYTF. The DNA for the CDR3 is TGCGCCAGCAGTCATCCCTGGCCCTATGGCTACACCTTC.

This clone was counted between two and nine times. J is TRBJ2-7 and V is TRBV3-1 (or the pseudogene TRBV3-2); D may be TRBD2 (7 bases). The germline CDR1 and CDR2 sequences are LGHDT and YNNKEL (reference sequence). This CDR3 region has 17 residues. V was pared by 5 bases and J by 2 bases, with 22 bases between. The CDR3, as DNA: TGTGCCAGCAGCATGAGGGGGGGCTTGGGACTGGCCTACGAGCAGTACTTC. Protein sequence: CASSMRGGLGLAYEQYF.

This chain joins TRBV5-1 and TRBJ2-1, with D unclear. Germline V lookup: CDR1 SGHRS, CDR2 YFSETQ. This CDR3 spans 15 amino acids. V was shortened by 2 bases and J by 5 bases, with 14 bases between the two germline ends. Written as DNA, the CDR3 is TGCGCCAGCAGCTTAGGCGACATTCGGAACAATGAGCAGTTCTTC. Its protein product is CASSLGDIRNNEQFF.

J is TRBJ2-7 and V is TRBV4-1, with 8 bases fitting TRBD2. Germline V gives CDR1 MGHRA, CDR2 YSYEKL. The CDR3 runs 16 residues. With 0 bases clipped from V and 2 bases from J, the junction kept 6 bases outside the gene matches. For the CDR3, the DNA is TGCGCCAGCAGCCAAGAGAAGCCGGGACTAGCCTACGAGCAGTACTTC. Encoded protein: CASSQEKPGLAYEQYF.

V usage is TRBV19 and J usage is TRBJ2-1, with a tentative D call TRBD2 (6 bases). Between the trimmed V and J ends, which lost 3 bases and 6 bases, there was a span of 18 bases. CDR1 and CDR2 (germline): LNHDA, SQIVND (reference sequence). The CDR3 is 16 amino acids. The CDR3 protein is CASSMYLGRQSNEQFF. The CDR3 region has the DNA TGTGCCAGTAGTATGTATTTGGGGAGGCAGTCCAATGAGCAGTTCTTC.

The chain recombines TRBV1 with TRBJ2-1; the listed D gene, TRBD2, was not tested against the DNA. TRBV1 is annotated as a pseudogene. There are 16 residues in the CDR3. CDR3 in amino acids: CTSSQDTLAGGYEQFF. For the CDR3, the DNA is TGCACCAGCAGCCAAGATACCCTAGCGGGGGGTTATGAGCAGTTCTTC.

The J gene is TRBJ1-4, the V gene TRBV2; no firm D call. V shed 8 bases and J shed 4 bases, with 17 bases lying between them. The CDR3 sequence is 15 residues long. Looked up from germline, CDR1 is SNHLY and CDR2 is FYNNEI. The CDR3 loop reads CASQPGRAYNEKLFF. The CDR3 bases are TGTGCCAGCCAGCCGGGGAGGGCCTATAATGAAAAACTGTTTTTT.

The chain recombines TRBV19 with TRBJ1-1, with D possibly being TRBD1 (6 bases). The length of the CDR3 is 15 residues. Germline assignment: CDR1 LNHDA and CDR2 SQIVND (reference sequence). The V and J ends lost 5 bases and 1 base respectively, with 14 bases between them. CDR3 in DNA: TGTGCCAGTAGTTTGGCCCCCAGGGGGAACACTGAAGCTTTCTTT. Translating it yields CASSLAPRGNTEAFF.

This chain uses TRBV12-3 or TRBV12-4 with TRBJ1-2; D is unresolved. The CDR3 covers 13 residues. The V end was cut by 4 bases, the J end by 3 bases, with 9 bases between. This CDR3 reads CASSYGVHYGYTF. CDR3 sequence (DNA): TGTGCCAGCAGTTACGGGGTCCACTATGGCTACACCTTC.

This clone was seen just once. The rearrangement joins TRBV29-1 to TRBJ1-1; the D gene is possibly TRBD1 (5 bases). The germline V gene has CDR1 SQVTM and CDR2 ANQGSEA. Trimming pared 4 bases from V and 1 base from J, leaving 10 bases between. The CDR3 loop spans 13 amino acids. This CDR3 reads CSVGPGQNTEAFF. CDR3 nucleotide sequence: TGCAGCGTTGGTCCAGGGCAGAACACTGAAGCTTTCTTT.

The J gene is TRBJ1-3, the V gene TRBV13; D perhaps matches TRBD1 (6 bases). The CDR3 is 16 residues long. Germline V gene data show CDR1 as PRHDT and CDR2 as FYEKMQ (reference sequence). Deletions cut 7 bases from V and 8 bases from J, with 24 bases between. The CDR3 nucleotides read TGTGCCAGCACCAAGAGGGTCAGGGGTTGGGCTGACACCATATATTTT. This gives the protein CASTKRVRGWADTIYF. The full variable domain, its missing parts supplied by reference TRBV13 and TRBJ1-3, is AAGVIQSPRHLIKEKRETATLKCYPIPRHDTVYWYQQGPGQDPQFLISFYEKMQSDKGSIPDRFSAQQFSDYHSELNMSSLELGDSALYFCASTKRVRGWADTIYFGEGSWLTVV.

This clone was detected only once. This chain uses TRBV7-6 with TRBJ2-1, with unresolved D. Germline V CDR1 and CDR2: SGHVS, FNYEAQ. This CDR3 region has 15 residues. Trimming took 0 bases from V and 0 from J, leaving 6 bases between them. The CDR3 bases are TGTGCCAGCAGCTTAGCTGCGAGCTCCTACAATGAGCAGTTCTTC. Its protein is CASSLAASSYNEQFF. Drawing the rest from reference TRBV7-6 and TRBJ2-1, the complete variable domain is GAGVSQSPRYKVTKRGQDVALRCDPISGHVSLYWYRQALGQGPEFLTYFNYEAQQDKSGLPNDRFSAERPEGSISTLTIQRTEQRDSAMYRCASSLAASSYNEQFFGPGTRLTVL.

The chain carries TRBV6-6 and TRBJ1-4; tentatively, D is TRBD1 (5 bases). The CDR3 contains 14 residues. V was shortened by 2 bases and J by 5 bases, with 9 bases between the two germline ends. Germline V gene lookup returns CDR1 MNHNY and CDR2 SVGAGI (reference sequence). Written as DNA, the CDR3 is TGTGCCAGCAGTTACCCGACAGAAAATGAAAAACTGTTTTTT. Protein product: CASSYPTENEKLFF.

The genes are TRBV7-2 and TRBJ2-3; TRBD1 matches at 9 bases. The germline gives CDR1 SGHTA, CDR2 FQGNSA. The CDR3 has 15 residues. Unmatched junction bases numbered 5, after V lost 4 bases and J lost 3 bases. CDR3 DNA: TGTGCCAGCAGCTCCGGACAGGGGCGGACAGATACGCAGTATTTT. Its translation is CASSSGQGRTDTQYF.

V and J are TRBV29-1 and TRBJ2-2, with 8 positions matching TRBD1. Germline trimming cut 7 bases from V and 5 bases from J; bases unmatched to any gene: 3. CDR1 is SQVTM and CDR2 is ANQGSEA in the germline V gene. The length of the CDR3 is 12 residues. CDR3 DNA: TGCAGCGCCGGACAGGGAACCGGGGAGCTGTTTTTT. Protein: CSAGQGTGELFF.

The chain joins TRBV18 to TRBJ2-1, with TRBD2 matching 12 bases. V lost 4 bases to trimming and J lost 5 bases; unmatched junction nucleotides: 9. Per germline, CDR1 KGHSH and CDR2 LQKENI. The CDR3 contains 17 residues. CDR3 coding DNA: TGTGCCAGCTCACGACGGACTAGCGGGGATTTCGACAATGAGCAGTTCTTC. Amino acids: CASSRRTSGDFDNEQFF.

This chain connects TRBV15 to TRBJ2-5; TRBD1 is a possible D gene (7 bases). The CDR3 consists of 13 residues. Trimming shortened V by 6 bases and J by 5 bases, and 13 bases separated the two germline ends. Per germline, CDR1 LNHNV and CDR2 YYDKDF (reference sequence). The CDR3 bases are TGTGCCACCAGGCCCAGGGGGAGGGAGACCCAGTACTTC. It specifies CATRPRGRETQYF.

The chain recombines TRBV5-4 with TRBJ2-5; no clear D gene. Germline CDR1 SGHNT, CDR2 YYREEE (reference sequence). The V gene lost 0 bases and the J gene lost 4 bases, with 7 bases spanning the gap. The CDR3 has 13 amino acids. The CDR3 region is CASSLGLPETQYF. CDR3 coding DNA: TGTGCCAGCAGCTTGGGACTTCCAGAGACCCAGTACTTC.

The genes are TRBV5-6 and TRBJ1-2; a possible D gene is TRBD1 (5 bases). Germline values: CDR1 SGHDT, CDR2 YYEEEE. V lost 2 bases, J lost 7 bases, and 15 bases lay in between. This CDR3 is built from 14 residues. The CDR3 reads CASSLEQVGLGYTF. CDR3 coding DNA: TGTGCCAGCAGCTTAGAACAGGTCGGGCTTGGCTACACCTTC.